Listed below are T cell receptor beta chains from one sample, sequenced in a study of T cell repertoires in cytomegalovirus infection. TCRdb processed the reads anew with MiXCR; each CDR3 protein has one entry. The table includes about 460,000 distinct CDR3 sequences, 10% to 12% detected once. Sequenced sample: PBMCs. The receptors derive from a human donor in good health (CMV status not recorded). Some clones in this sample may be carry-over from other donors' samples. CDR3s include the opening cysteine and the closing phenylalanine or tryptophan. The order of the fields is D gene, V gene, J gene, clone size, CDR3 DNA, CDR3 protein. A D gene is named only where the DNA matches it firmly. Clone size is stated in some rows and not others, as once, few, many or a class when expanded.

d_gene: NA; v_gene: TRBV7-9; j_gene: TRBJ2-7; abundance: many; CDR3nt: TGTGCCAGCAGCCCCGAGGGGGGGATCTACGAGCAGTACTTC; CDR3aa: CASSPEGGIYEQYF
d_gene: NA; v_gene: TRBV20-1; j_gene: TRBJ1-1; abundance: few; CDR3nt: TGCAGTGCCCTCCCTCAGCCAAAGCAGACTGAAGCTTTCTTT; CDR3aa: CSALPQPKQTEAFF
d_gene: NA; v_gene: TRBV4-2; j_gene: TRBJ1-1; abundance: few; CDR3nt: TGTGCCAGCAGCCAAGACGGGACCTTGAACACTGAAGCTTTCTTT; CDR3aa: CASSQDGTLNTEAFF
d_gene: TRBD2; v_gene: TRBV14; j_gene: TRBJ2-3; abundance: NA; CDR3nt: TGTGCCAGCAGCCAACGACTAGCTAACACAGATACGCAGTATTTT; CDR3aa: CASSQRLANTDTQYF
d_gene: NA; v_gene: TRBV5-6; j_gene: TRBJ2-5; abundance: many; CDR3nt: TGTGCCAGCAGCTTGAAGGGAGGGACAGCCCAAGAGACCCAGTACTTC; CDR3aa: CASSLKGGTAQETQYF
d_gene: TRBD1; v_gene: TRBV5-4; j_gene: TRBJ2-6; abundance: many; CDR3nt: TGTGCCAGCAGCTTGTTTATCGGGACAGCTGGGGCCAACGTCCTGACTTTC; CDR3aa: CASSLFIGTAGANVLTF
d_gene: NA; v_gene: TRBV7-8; j_gene: TRBJ1-1; abundance: NA; CDR3nt: TGTGCCAGCAGCTTAATGAGGTCGTCGAACACTGAAGCTTTCTTT; CDR3aa: CASSLMRSSNTEAFF
d_gene: TRBD2; v_gene: TRBV4-1; j_gene: TRBJ2-1; abundance: many; CDR3nt: TGCGCCAGCAGCCGACTAGCGGGAGTAGGATCCTACAATGAGCAGTTCTTC; CDR3aa: CASSRLAGVGSYNEQFF
d_gene: NA; v_gene: TRBV6-2/TRBV6-3; j_gene: TRBJ2-1; abundance: many; CDR3nt: TGTGCCAGCAGGCCGGCTGGGGGCGGGGGCTACGTTGAGCAGTTCTTC; CDR3aa: CASRPAGGGGYVEQFF
d_gene: TRBD1; v_gene: TRBV20-1; j_gene: TRBJ2-1; abundance: few; CDR3nt: TGCAGTGCTAGTCGCGGGACAGGGCGCGATGAGCAGTTCTTC; CDR3aa: CSASRGTGRDEQFF
d_gene: TRBD2; v_gene: TRBV7-2; j_gene: TRBJ2-7; abundance: many; CDR3nt: TGTGCCAGCAGCAAAAGCGGGAAACCCTACGAGCAGTACTTC; CDR3aa: CASSKSGKPYEQYF
d_gene: NA; v_gene: TRBV28; j_gene: TRBJ2-7; abundance: many; CDR3nt: TGTGCCAGCCGCCTGCCCGGGGCGGGGGAGCAGTACTTC; CDR3aa: CASRLPGAGEQYF
d_gene: NA; v_gene: TRBV4-1; j_gene: TRBJ2-1; abundance: many; CDR3nt: TGCGCCAGCAGCCAACCATTCGGGCGTTTTCCATACAATGAGCAGTTCTTC; CDR3aa: CASSQPFGRFPYNEQFF
d_gene: NA; v_gene: TRBV7-2; j_gene: TRBJ2-1; abundance: many; CDR3nt: TGTGCCAGCAGCTTAGAAGCTAGCGTGACCTACAATGAGCAGTTCTTC; CDR3aa: CASSLEASVTYNEQFF
d_gene: TRBD2; v_gene: TRBV5-4; j_gene: TRBJ2-5; abundance: many; CDR3nt: TGTGCCAGCAGCAAATTAGCGGGGGGATTCGAGACCCAGTACTTC; CDR3aa: CASSKLAGGFETQYF
d_gene: NA; v_gene: TRBV27; j_gene: TRBJ1-1; abundance: many; CDR3nt: TGTGCCAGCAGCCTCCTCAGGGACACCGGCACTGAAGCTTTCTTT; CDR3aa: CASSLLRDTGTEAFF
d_gene: TRBD1; v_gene: TRBV28; j_gene: TRBJ1-5; abundance: many; CDR3nt: TGTGCCAGCAGCGGACAGGGCTATAGCAATCAGCCCCAGCATTTT; CDR3aa: CASSGQGYSNQPQHF
d_gene: NA; v_gene: TRBV29-1; j_gene: TRBJ1-4; abundance: NA; CDR3nt: TGCAGCGTGCCCGGGGGGGGAACCACTAATGAAAAACTGTTTTTT; CDR3aa: CSVPGGGTTNEKLFF
d_gene: TRBD1; v_gene: TRBV7-2; j_gene: TRBJ2-2; abundance: many; CDR3nt: TGTGCCAGCAGCTTTTCCGGGACAGGGGGAGGCACCGGGGAGCTGTTTTTT; CDR3aa: CASSFSGTGGGTGELFF
d_gene: NA; v_gene: TRBV7-9; j_gene: TRBJ2-1; abundance: many; CDR3nt: TGTGCCAGCAGCTTAGCCAACAGGACCGGCTCCTACAATGAGCAGTTCTTC; CDR3aa: CASSLANRTGSYNEQFF
d_gene: NA; v_gene: TRBV18; j_gene: TRBJ1-1; abundance: many; CDR3nt: TGTGCCAGCTCACCCGGTGGAGGACCGATTATCACTGAAGCTTTCTTT; CDR3aa: CASSPGGGPIITEAFF
d_gene: TRBD1; v_gene: TRBV19; j_gene: TRBJ1-5; abundance: many; CDR3nt: TGTGCCAGTAGTAGCCTGACAGGGAGCCAGCCCCAGCATTTT; CDR3aa: CASSSLTGSQPQHF
d_gene: NA; v_gene: TRBV11-2; j_gene: TRBJ2-2; abundance: NA; CDR3nt: TGTGCCAGCAGCTCCCCTCCCCTAAACACCGGGGAGCTGTTTTTT; CDR3aa: CASSSPPLNTGELFF
d_gene: TRBD1; v_gene: TRBV29-1; j_gene: TRBJ2-2; abundance: many; CDR3nt: TGCAGCGTTTTGATATTACAGGGGCCGAGCACCGGGGAGCTGTTTTTT; CDR3aa: CSVLILQGPSTGELFF
d_gene: NA; v_gene: TRBV18; j_gene: TRBJ1-3; abundance: many; CDR3nt: TGTGCCAGCTCACCAGGGAGCGCCTCTGGAAACACCATATATTTT; CDR3aa: CASSPGSASGNTIYF
d_gene: NA; v_gene: TRBV9; j_gene: TRBJ1-3; abundance: few; CDR3nt: TGTGCCAGCAGCGCAAGGGACGGCCGGGGAAACACCATATATTTT; CDR3aa: CASSARDGRGNTIYF
d_gene: TRBD2; v_gene: TRBV20-1; j_gene: TRBJ2-7; abundance: NA; CDR3nt: TGCAGTGCTAGTGCGGGACTAGCTCGCTCCTACGAGCAGTACTTC; CDR3aa: CSASAGLARSYEQYF
d_gene: TRBD1; v_gene: TRBV12-3/TRBV12-4; j_gene: TRBJ1-5; abundance: NA; CDR3nt: TGTGCCAGCAGTTTATGGGACAGGGGAGCTCGGCAGCCCCAGCATTTT; CDR3aa: CASSLWDRGARQPQHF
d_gene: NA; v_gene: TRBV27; j_gene: TRBJ1-4; abundance: few; CDR3nt: TGTGCCAGCAGTTTAGGAGGACAGCGTGAAAAACTGTTTTTT; CDR3aa: CASSLGGQREKLFF
d_gene: TRBD1; v_gene: TRBV6-5; j_gene: TRBJ2-5; abundance: few; CDR3nt: TGTGCCAGCAGTTACTCGACGGACAGGAGAGAGACCCAGTACTTC; CDR3aa: CASSYSTDRRETQYF
d_gene: NA; v_gene: TRBV6-1; j_gene: TRBJ2-6; abundance: many; CDR3nt: TGTGCCAGCAGTCTACAGGGTGTGACCAATGGGGCCAACGTCCTGACTTTC; CDR3aa: CASSLQGVTNGANVLTF
d_gene: NA; v_gene: TRBV7-9; j_gene: TRBJ1-5; abundance: many; CDR3nt: TGTGCCAGCAGCTTAGACAGGGTCGATCAGCCCCAGCATTTT; CDR3aa: CASSLDRVDQPQHF
d_gene: NA; v_gene: TRBV27; j_gene: TRBJ1-5; abundance: few; CDR3nt: TGTGCCAGCAGTTTATTAGGGAACAATCAGCCCCAGCATTTT; CDR3aa: CASSLLGNNQPQHF
d_gene: NA; v_gene: TRBV5-6; j_gene: TRBJ2-7; abundance: many; CDR3nt: TGTGCCAGCAGCGTCTTGATGGGGGAGCAGTACTTC; CDR3aa: CASSVLMGEQYF
d_gene: NA; v_gene: TRBV7-2; j_gene: TRBJ2-5; abundance: many; CDR3nt: TGTGCCAGCAGCTTAGACGTTGCGGGCCGCCGGGACTTC; CDR3aa: CASSLDVAGRRDF
d_gene: NA; v_gene: TRBV6-6; j_gene: TRBJ2-1; abundance: few; CDR3nt: TGTGCCAGCAGTTACACGGTCGGACGCGGCCTTGAGGGATTCTTC; CDR3aa: CASSYTVGRGLEGFF
d_gene: NA; v_gene: TRBV9; j_gene: TRBJ1-5; abundance: many; CDR3nt: TGTGCCAGCAGCGTAGCCCCTGATAGCAATCAGCCCCAGCATTTT; CDR3aa: CASSVAPDSNQPQHF
d_gene: NA; v_gene: TRBV5-1; j_gene: TRBJ2-4; abundance: many; CDR3nt: TGCGCCAGCAGCTTAGGGAGCGACCTAGCCAAAAACATTCAGTACTTC; CDR3aa: CASSLGSDLAKNIQYF
d_gene: TRBD2; v_gene: TRBV10-3; j_gene: TRBJ2-7; abundance: many; CDR3nt: TGTGCCATCAGTGGGGGGGGACTTAGTCCCTACGAGCAGTACTTC; CDR3aa: CAISGGGLSPYEQYF
d_gene: NA; v_gene: TRBV12-3/TRBV12-4; j_gene: TRBJ2-1; abundance: many; CDR3nt: TGTGCCAGCAGTTTAGGAGGGGGAGGTTACAATGAGCAGTTCTTC; CDR3aa: CASSLGGGGYNEQFF
d_gene: NA; v_gene: TRBV6-5; j_gene: TRBJ2-2; abundance: many; CDR3nt: TGTGCCAGCAGCCGGACCCGCGGGGAGCTGTTTTTT; CDR3aa: CASSRTRGELFF
d_gene: TRBD2; v_gene: TRBV7-3; j_gene: TRBJ2-2; abundance: many; CDR3nt: TGTGCCAGCAGCTTTAGCGGGAGTCGGACCGGGGAGCTGTTTTTT; CDR3aa: CASSFSGSRTGELFF
d_gene: NA; v_gene: TRBV7-2; j_gene: TRBJ1-3; abundance: many; CDR3nt: TGTGCCAGCAGCTTGACCCTCCGGGACGGGAACACCATATATTTT; CDR3aa: CASSLTLRDGNTIYF
d_gene: TRBD1; v_gene: TRBV5-5; j_gene: TRBJ2-3; abundance: many; CDR3nt: TGTGCCAGCAGCTCACAGGGGCGAGTAGATACGCAGTATTTT; CDR3aa: CASSSQGRVDTQYF
d_gene: NA; v_gene: TRBV20-1; j_gene: TRBJ1-2; abundance: few; CDR3nt: TGCAGTGCCCTAGACAGTCCCTATGGCTACACCTTC; CDR3aa: CSALDSPYGYTF
d_gene: NA; v_gene: TRBV6-6; j_gene: TRBJ1-2; abundance: NA; CDR3nt: TGTGCCAGCAGTTACGGAACAGTACGATGGATCTATGGCTACACCTTC; CDR3aa: CASSYGTVRWIYGYTF
d_gene: TRBD1; v_gene: TRBV27; j_gene: TRBJ2-7; abundance: many; CDR3nt: TGTGCCAGCGGCCGGGACAGTCCCTACGAGCAGTACTTC; CDR3aa: CASGRDSPYEQYF
d_gene: NA; v_gene: TRBV9; j_gene: TRBJ1-2; abundance: many; CDR3nt: TGTGCCAGCAGCCCCTGGAGCACCAAAGCTAACTATGGCTACACCTTC; CDR3aa: CASSPWSTKANYGYTF
d_gene: NA; v_gene: TRBV7-8; j_gene: TRBJ2-7; abundance: many; CDR3nt: TGTGCCAGCAGCTTAGCCGAAGGGATCCACGAGCAGTACTTC; CDR3aa: CASSLAEGIHEQYF
d_gene: TRBD1; v_gene: TRBV6-1; j_gene: TRBJ2-2; abundance: many; CDR3nt: TGTGCCAGCAGTTATGCGAGGGGGCGAACCGGGGAGCTGTTTTTT; CDR3aa: CASSYARGRTGELFF